These 30 T cell receptor beta chains came from one sample sequenced in a study of T cell clonotyping in hematopoietic cell transplantation. The assay was immunoSEQ multiplex PCR, and TCRdb's table has in-frame clones only and misses some. The table has 9,500 to 11,000 clones, about 47% seen once. Specimen: PBMCs, collected 30 days after allogeneic stem cell transplant. These receptor sequences come from a male patient between 45 and 59 years old who had an allogeneic stem cell transplant from an unrelated donor, so the T cells may come from the graft donor. Some clones in this sample may be carry-over from other donors' samples.

This clone has just a few counts. This rearrangement joins TRBV30 to TRBJ2-5, with TRBD1 matching over 7 bases. Germline loops: CDR1 GTSNPN, CDR2 SVGIG (reference sequence). With 4 bases clipped from V and 3 bases from J, the junction kept 5 bases outside the gene matches. This CDR3 contains 13 residues. CDR3 in DNA: TGTGCCTGGAACCTACAGGGGAAAGAGACCCAGTACTTC. It codes for CAWNLQGKETQYF.

This chain's CDR3 is CASSVDQSWDRQYF. As DNA, the CDR3 is TGTGCCAGCAGCGTAGATCAATCCTGGGACAGGCAGTACTTC. V usage is TRBV9 and J usage is TRBJ2-7, with 7 nucleotides matching TRBD1. The J segment lost 9 bases and the V segment lost 0 bases, leaving 9 bases of the junction unmatched. Germline-derived CDR1 and CDR2 are SGDLS and YYNGEE. The CDR3 covers 14 residues.

In this sample, this clone turned up a few times. The junction does not match germline at one end; this may be a read error. The chain joins TRBV10-3 to TRBJ2-5; 12 nucleotides agree with TRBD2. Looked up from germline, CDR1 is ENHRY and CDR2 is SYGVKD. This CDR3 region has 16 residues. CDR3 loop: CASSGPTSGRRETQYF. The CDR3 DNA is TGTGCCAGCAGTGGGCCGACTAGCGGGAGACGAGAGACCCAGTACTTC.

In its sample, this clone was seen a few times. The chain joins TRBV7-3 to TRBJ1-2, with D maybe TRBD1 (6 bases). V lost 6 bases to trimming and J lost 2 bases, with 16 bases between them. Germline CDR1 is SGHTA and CDR2 is FQGTGA. This CDR3 is 15 amino acids long. CDR3 bases: TGTGCCAGCAGTCGAACCGGGGGGGCCAACTATGGCTACACCTTC. It translates to CASSRTGGANYGYTF.

The chain carries TRBV30 and TRBJ2-1; no reliable D call. In germline, CDR1 is GTSNPN, CDR2 SVGIG (reference sequence). This CDR3 has 11 amino acids. Between the trimmed V and J ends, which lost 2 bases and 5 bases, there was a span of 4 bases. CDR3 DNA sequence: TGTGCCTGGAGTCAAAACAATGAGCAGTTCTTC. Protein sequence: CAWSQNNEQFF.

J is TRBJ2-7 and V is TRBV14; D gene ambiguous. This CDR3 spans 12 amino acids. Trimming left V 1 base short and J 4 bases short, with 5 bases between. Germline assignment: CDR1 SGHDN and CDR2 FVKESK. CDR3 sequence (DNA): TGTGCCAGCAGCCAAGGATCGTACGAGCAGTACTTC. Its translation is CASSQGSYEQYF.

This chain connects TRBV6-5 to TRBJ2-5; D remains unclear. Trimming stripped 2 bases from V and 5 bases from J, with 18 bases between. Germline lookup yields CDR1 MNHEY and CDR2 SVGAGI. CDR3 length: 16 residues. The DNA of the CDR3 is TGTGCCAGCAGTTACACCGTCGATCCAATCGGGGAGACCCAGTACTTC. Protein: CASSYTVDPIGETQYF.

By proportion, this clone is medium-sized. The chain joins TRBV19 to TRBJ2-7; 7 bases align to TRBD1. In germline, CDR1 is LNHDA, CDR2 SQIVND (reference sequence). Germline trimming cut 3 bases from V and 3 bases from J; bases unmatched to any gene: 8. CDR3 length: 15 amino acids. CDR3 DNA sequence: TGTGCCAGTAGTATGGGGTCAGGGGGATTCTACGAGCAGTACTTC. It specifies CASSMGSGGFYEQYF. The variable domain in full, with the rest retrieved from reference TRBV19 and TRBJ2-7, is DGGITQSPKYLFRKEGQNVTLSCEQNLNHDAMYWYRQDPGQGLRLIYYSQIVNDFQKGDIAEGYSVSREKKESFPLTVTSAQKNPTAFYLCASSMGSGGFYEQYFGPGTRLTVT.

This chain links TRBV28 with TRBJ1-1; TRBD1 agrees at 8 bases. CDR1 and CDR2 from the germline V gene are MDHEN and SYDVKM. This CDR3 comprises 16 residues. V lost 3 bases and J lost 1; bases outside the gene matches: 7. The CDR3 nucleotides are TGTGCCAGCAGTTTCATGCTGGGGACAGGGAACACTGAAGCTTTCTTT. It translates to CASSFMLGTGNTEAFF.

The sample holds a few counts of this clone. V gene TRBV4-1 combines with J gene TRBJ1-5, with D possibly being TRBD1 (6 bases). Germline V gives CDR1 MGHRA, CDR2 YSYEKL. V was clipped by 3 bases and J by 7 bases, with 10 bases between them. This CDR3 contains 13 residues. CDR3 DNA sequence: TGCGCCAGCAGCCACACACAGGGACAGCCCCAGCATTTT. Residues: CASSHTQGQPQHF.

DNA of the CDR3: TGTGCCACCAGCAGCGCCTGGGCGGGCCTTCAGCCCCAGCATTTT. Translating gives CATSSAWAGLQPQHF. This chain uses TRBV15 with TRBJ1-5; D remains ambiguous. Germline lookup yields CDR1 LNHNV and CDR2 YYDKDF (reference sequence). There are 15 residues in the CDR3. With 3 bases removed from V and 6 bases from J, the gap between germline ends came to 15 bases.

This clone was seen a single time. This chain links TRBV30 with TRBJ2-5, with 14 bases identical to TRBD2. The V gene end was trimmed by 4 bases and the J gene end by 2 bases; junction bases not matched to a gene: 3. This CDR3 has 15 residues. The germline CDR1 and CDR2 sequences are GTSNPN and SVGIG (reference sequence). The CDR3 region is CAWNGLAGGQETQYF. The CDR3 bases are TGTGCCTGGAACGGACTAGCGGGAGGACAAGAGACCCAGTACTTC.

The rearrangement uses TRBV5-1 and TRBJ1-4; 8 positions match TRBD1. With V trimmed by 5 bases and J by 7 bases, 13 bases remained unmatched. The V gene's germline CDR1 is SGHRS and CDR2 YFSETQ. The CDR3 consists of 16 residues. The CDR3 DNA follows: TGCGCCAGCAGGGGTCGGACAGGGCGCGGCGGTGAAAAACTGTTTTTT. Protein sequence: CASRGRTGRGGEKLFF.

V is TRBV6-6 and J is TRBJ1-1; tentatively, D is TRBD1 (6 bases). Germline assignment: CDR1 MNHNY and CDR2 SVGAGI (reference sequence). Between the trimmed V and J ends, which lost 2 bases and 1 base, there was a span of 8 bases. The CDR3 consists of 14 residues. The CDR3 DNA follows: TGTGCCAGCAGTTACCAGGGACAGAACACTGAAGCTTTCTTT. Translation: CASSYQGQNTEAFF.

This clone was seen only a few times. J is TRBJ2-7 and V is TRBV19, with TRBD1 matching over 9 bases. This CDR3 has 14 residues. J was trimmed by 3 bases and V by 3 bases; bases with no gene match: 3. Germline CDR1 LNHDA, CDR2 SQIVND (reference sequence). CDR3: CASSIQGQGYEQYF. The DNA for the CDR3 is TGTGCCAGTAGTATCCAGGGACAGGGCTACGAGCAGTACTTC.

The genes are TRBV2 and TRBJ1-2, with 7 bases that match TRBD1. The CDR3 runs to 14 residues. Trimming cost V 4 bases and J 4 bases; bases outside gene matches: 6. Germline V lookup: CDR1 SNHLY, CDR2 FYNNEI. Written as DNA, the CDR3 is TGTGCCAGCAGTGTGACCCGGGACAGCTATGGCTACACCTTC. Translation gives CASSVTRDSYGYTF.

A few counts support this clone. The rearrangement uses TRBV6-5 and TRBJ2-1; D is possibly TRBD1 (7 bases). In germline, CDR1 is MNHEY, CDR2 SVGAGI. V lost 4 bases, J lost 7 bases, and 14 bases lay in between. The CDR3 length is 14 residues. This CDR3 reads CASSFRQGGNEQFF. CDR3 coding DNA: TGTGCCAGCAGTTTTCGACAGGGAGGAAATGAGCAGTTCTTC.

This clone was recorded once. The chain couples TRBV30 to TRBJ1-2; weak D call: TRBD1 (5 bases). The germline V gene has CDR1 GTSNPN and CDR2 SVGIG (reference sequence). This CDR3 spans 15 amino acids. Trimming shortened V by 4 bases and J by 5 bases, and 20 bases separated the two germline ends. The CDR3 loop is CAWTPWDGKSYGYTF. CDR3 DNA sequence: TGTGCCTGGACGCCTTGGGACGGGAAGTCTTATGGCTACACCTTC.

CDR3 sequence reads: CASSYGPQGTYGYTF. The CDR3 DNA reads as TGTGCCAGCAGCTATGGTCCCCAGGGAACCTATGGCTACACCTTC. The V call is TRBV6-5, the J call TRBJ1-2; TRBD1 might be the D (5 bases). CDR1 and CDR2 (germline): MNHEY, SVGAGI. Between the trimmed V and J ends, which lost 6 bases and 4 bases, there was a span of 18 bases. The CDR3 is 15 residues long.

This chain joins TRBV7-4 and TRBJ1-6, with no clear D. Germline V gene lookup returns CDR1 SGHVT and CDR2 SQSDAQ. The V end was cut by 1 base, the J end by 10 bases, with 2 bases between. The CDR3 has 11 amino acids. The CDR3 sequence: CASSLGSPLHF. CDR3 nucleotides: TGTGCCAGCAGCTTAGGCTCACCCCTCCACTTT.

By sample fraction, this clone is large (0.1 to 1%). The V call is TRBV5-1, the J call TRBJ1-1; D remains unclear. The CDR3 has 15 residues. Germline CDR1 SGHRS, CDR2 YFSETQ. Trimming stripped 2 bases from V and 4 bases from J, with 15 bases between. The CDR3 sequence is CASSLREEESTEAFF. CDR3 DNA: TGCGCCAGCAGCTTAAGGGAGGAGGAGAGCACTGAAGCTTTCTTT.

The rearrangement uses TRBV7-2 and TRBJ2-1, with 10 positions matching TRBD2. The V and J ends lost 3 bases and 7 bases, in that order; junction bases with no gene match: 6. From germline, CDR1 is SGHTA and CDR2 FQGNSA. The CDR3 loop spans 15 amino acids. CDR3 region: CASSFDSGRINEQFF. The DNA for the CDR3 is TGTGCCAGCAGCTTTGATAGCGGGAGGATAAATGAGCAGTTCTTC. The variable domain in full, completed from reference TRBV7-2 and TRBJ2-1, reads GAGVSQSPSNKVTEKGKDVELRCDPISGHTALYWYRQSLGQGLEFLIYFQGNSAPDKSGLPSDRFSAERTGGSVSTLTIQRTQQEDSAVYLCASSFDSGRINEQFFGPGTRLTVL.

The chain joins TRBV30 to TRBJ2-6, with D possibly matching TRBD1 (6 bases). CDR3 size: 16 residues. Trimming shortened V by 0 bases and J by 1 base, and 10 bases separated the two germline ends. Germline-derived CDR1 and CDR2 are GTSNPN and SVGIG (reference sequence). The CDR3, as DNA: TGTGCCTGGAGTGTACAGGGCTTTTCTGGGGCCAACGTCCTGACTTTC. Its protein product is CAWSVQGFSGANVLTF.

In its sample, this clone was seen a few times. The rearrangement joins TRBV5-1 to TRBJ2-1, with 13 bases matching TRBD2. CDR1 is SGHRS and CDR2 is YFSETQ in the germline V gene. With V trimmed by 2 bases and J by 8 bases, 4 bases remained unmatched. This CDR3 region has 15 residues. The CDR3 DNA reads TGCGCCAGCAGCTTCGGACTAGCGGGGGTCGATGAGCAGTTCTTC. It is translated as CASSFGLAGVDEQFF.

This clone was counted only a few times. The chain couples TRBV14 to TRBJ2-7; D may be TRBD1 or TRBD2 (5 bases each). CDR1 and CDR2 from the germline V gene are SGHDN and FVKESK. V was trimmed by 4 bases and J by 3 bases, leaving 16 bases between them. This CDR3 is built from 15 residues. This CDR3 reads CASSPVWGFHYEQYF. Here the CDR3 DNA reads TGTGCCAGCAGCCCAGTATGGGGGTTCCACTACGAGCAGTACTTC.

V and J are TRBV9 and TRBJ2-3; 8 bases match TRBD2. The germline gives CDR1 SGDLS, CDR2 YYNGEE. The CDR3 covers 15 residues. J was trimmed by 1 base and V by 0 bases; bases with no gene match: 1. The CDR3 DNA is TGTGCCAGCAGCGTAGCCGGGAGGGGCACAGATACGCAGTATTTT. Its translation is CASSVAGRGTDTQYF.

The chain joins TRBV6-1 to TRBJ1-2; D perhaps matches TRBD1 (5 bases). This CDR3 has 11 amino acids. Germline V gives CDR1 MNHNS, CDR2 SASEGT. The germline V and J ends were trimmed by 6 bases and 4 bases, with 6 bases remaining between them. CDR3 nucleotide sequence: TGTGCCAGCAGCCAGGGCTATGGCTACACCTTC. Its translation: CASSQGYGYTF.

The chain uses TRBV5-4 and TRBJ1-5, with 7 bases matching TRBD1. Losses at the gene ends were 1 base for V and 0 bases for J; bases not matched to a gene: 1. This CDR3 is built from 15 residues. Germline V CDR1 and CDR2: SGHNT, YYREEE (reference sequence). CDR3 sequence: CASSLTGDSNQPQHF. The DNA of the CDR3 is TGTGCCAGCAGCTTGACAGGGGATAGCAATCAGCCCCAGCATTTT.

This clone was seen a handful of times. The gene calls are TRBV30 and TRBJ2-1; no clear D gene. With 0 bases removed from V and 8 bases from J, the gap between germline ends came to 8 bases. The CDR3 length is 12 residues. The V gene's germline CDR1 is GTSNPN and CDR2 SVGIG (reference sequence). CDR3 nucleotides: TGTGCCTGGAGTGTAGTCCCCCATGAGCAGTTCTTC. This sequence encodes CAWSVVPHEQFF.

The rearrangement uses TRBV4-2 and TRBJ2-7; D is unresolved. The CDR3 totals 12 residues. Germline values: CDR1 LGHNA, CDR2 YNFKEQ. V was clipped by 3 bases and J by 7 bases, with 10 bases between them. CDR3 sequence reads: CASSQNEGEQYF. Here the CDR3 DNA reads TGTGCCAGCAGCCAGAACGAAGGGGAGCAGTACTTC.